A selection of T cell receptor beta chains follows, all from one sample in a study of beta chain features in type 1 diabetes. Assay used: immunoSEQ multiplex PCR; TCRdb lists only in-frame clones, some missing. Of 120,000 to 150,000 clones detected, about 12% appear once; the ten largest clones hold around 1.4%. The sample taken for sequencing was central memory CD4+ T cells from blood. Every receptor here comes from a man in his late teens or twenties with type 1 diabetes. CDR3s include the opening cysteine and the closing phenylalanine or tryptophan. D genes are given only for firm matches. Size values are once, few and many counts, or a class for expanded clones, and some rows have none.

j_gene: TRBJ1-3; v_gene: TRBV30; d_gene: NA; abundance: NA; CDR3aa: CAWNGRNSGNTIYF; CDR3nt: TGTGCCTGGAACGGGAGGAACTCTGGAAACACCATATATTTT
j_gene: TRBJ1-2; v_gene: TRBV5-1; d_gene: NA; abundance: few; CDR3aa: CASGEGYGYTF; CDR3nt: TGCGCCAGCGGTGAGGGGTATGGCTACACCTTC
j_gene: TRBJ2-5; v_gene: TRBV11-2; d_gene: NA; abundance: few; CDR3aa: CASRPFLGRQETQYF; CDR3nt: TGTGCCAGCAGACCATTTCTCGGCCGACAAGAGACCCAGTACTTC
j_gene: TRBJ1-5; v_gene: TRBV30; d_gene: NA; abundance: NA; CDR3aa: CAWGTDSNQPQHF; CDR3nt: TGTGCCTGGGGGACGGATAGCAATCAGCCCCAGCATTTT
j_gene: TRBJ2-7; v_gene: TRBV28; d_gene: NA; abundance: NA; CDR3aa: CASSFLGGDHRYEQYF; CDR3nt: TGTGCCAGCAGTTTTTTAGGGGGGGACCACCGGTACGAGCAGTACTTC
j_gene: TRBJ2-7; v_gene: TRBV30; d_gene: NA; abundance: few; CDR3aa: CAWSVLNGMYEQYF; CDR3nt: TGTGCCTGGAGTGTACTAAACGGGATGTACGAGCAGTACTTC
j_gene: TRBJ2-7; v_gene: TRBV6-1; d_gene: TRBD2; abundance: NA; CDR3aa: CASSEEAGLTYEQYF; CDR3nt: TGTGCCAGCAGTGAAGAAGCGGGGTTGACCTACGAGCAGTACTTC
j_gene: TRBJ2-7; v_gene: TRBV5-4; d_gene: TRBD1; abundance: NA; CDR3aa: CASSLTGGQNEQYF; CDR3nt: TGTGCCAGCAGCCTGACAGGGGGGCAGAACGAGCAGTACTTC
j_gene: TRBJ1-6; v_gene: TRBV7-3; d_gene: TRBD1; abundance: few; CDR3aa: CASSFTGTGNSPLHF; CDR3nt: TGTGCCAGCAGCTTCACCGGGACAGGGAATTCACCCCTCCACTTT
j_gene: TRBJ2-3; v_gene: TRBV4-1; d_gene: TRBD1; abundance: NA; CDR3aa: CASSLQGAMDTQYF; CDR3nt: TGCGCCAGCAGTCTACAGGGGGCAATGGATACGCAGTATTTT
j_gene: TRBJ1-1; v_gene: TRBV29-1; d_gene: TRBD1; abundance: NA; CDR3aa: CSVPSLTGANTEAFF; CDR3nt: TGCAGCGTTCCGAGCCTGACAGGGGCGAACACTGAAGCTTTCTTT
j_gene: TRBJ2-3; v_gene: TRBV10-3; d_gene: TRBD1; abundance: NA; CDR3aa: CAIKWGQSTDTQYF; CDR3nt: TGTGCCATCAAATGGGGACAGAGTACAGATACGCAGTATTTT
j_gene: TRBJ2-5; v_gene: TRBV5-1; d_gene: TRBD1; abundance: NA; CDR3aa: CASSETGEETQYF; CDR3nt: TGCGCCAGCAGCGAGACAGGGGAAGAGACCCAGTACTTC
j_gene: TRBJ2-7; v_gene: TRBV25-1; d_gene: NA; abundance: few; CDR3aa: CASSAAVGEQYF; CDR3nt: TGTGCCAGCAGTGCGGCGGTTGGCGAGCAGTACTTC
j_gene: TRBJ2-6; v_gene: TRBV4-2; d_gene: NA; abundance: NA; CDR3aa: CASSQDLAPSGANVLTF; CDR3nt: TGTGCCAGCAGCCAAGATCTAGCCCCCTCTGGGGCCAACGTCCTGACTTTC
j_gene: TRBJ2-7; v_gene: TRBV29-1; d_gene: NA; abundance: NA; CDR3aa: CSVGQPRYEQYF; CDR3nt: TGCAGCGTTGGACAGCCCCGCTACGAGCAGTACTTC
j_gene: TRBJ2-7; v_gene: TRBV12-5; d_gene: NA; abundance: NA; CDR3aa: CASAIPEGGSYEQYF; CDR3nt: TGTGCTAGTGCCATACCAGAGGGGGGCTCCTACGAGCAGTACTTC
j_gene: TRBJ2-5; v_gene: TRBV5-5; d_gene: TRBD1; abundance: few; CDR3aa: CASSLTTGYETQYF; CDR3nt: TGTGCCAGCAGCTTGACGACAGGGTATGAGACCCAGTACTTC
j_gene: TRBJ2-7; v_gene: TRBV30; d_gene: NA; abundance: NA; CDR3aa: CAWGQGQLGEQYF; CDR3nt: TGTGCCTGGGGGCAGGGACAACTAGGCGAGCAGTACTTC
j_gene: TRBJ1-1; v_gene: TRBV28; d_gene: NA; abundance: NA; CDR3aa: CASSSAQGTEAFF; CDR3nt: TGTGCCAGCAGCTCCGCGCAGGGCACTGAAGCTTTCTTT
j_gene: TRBJ1-2; v_gene: TRBV7-2; d_gene: NA; abundance: NA; CDR3aa: CASSLISRPTYTF; CDR3nt: TGTGCCAGCAGCTTAATTTCCAGGCCCACCTACACCTTC
j_gene: TRBJ1-1; v_gene: TRBV5-6; d_gene: NA; abundance: NA; CDR3aa: CASSVEALTEAFF; CDR3nt: TGTGCCAGCAGTGTGGAGGCTCTGACTGAAGCTTTCTTT
j_gene: TRBJ1-6; v_gene: TRBV15; d_gene: TRBD1; abundance: NA; CDR3aa: CATGNVQGNNSPLHF; CDR3nt: TGTGCCACCGGCAATGTACAGGGGAATAATTCACCCCTCCACTTT
j_gene: TRBJ2-1; v_gene: TRBV10-3; d_gene: NA; abundance: NA; CDR3aa: CAISEGDEQFF; CDR3nt: TGTGCCATCAGTGAAGGCGATGAGCAGTTCTTC
j_gene: TRBJ1-2; v_gene: TRBV28; d_gene: NA; abundance: NA; CDR3aa: CASSVQGRGYTF; CDR3nt: TGTGCCAGCAGTGTACAGGGTCGGGGCTACACCTTC
j_gene: TRBJ1-2; v_gene: TRBV30; d_gene: NA; abundance: few; CDR3aa: CAWSPGISTAGYTF; CDR3nt: TGTGCCTGGAGTCCGGGGATTAGTACAGCTGGCTACACCTTC
j_gene: TRBJ1-4; v_gene: TRBV29-1; d_gene: NA; abundance: many; CDR3aa: CSVAPVLNEKLFF; CDR3nt: TGCAGCGTTGCGCCAGTCTTGAATGAAAAACTGTTTTTT
j_gene: TRBJ2-6; v_gene: TRBV14; d_gene: NA; abundance: few; CDR3aa: CASSRTAGANVLTF; CDR3nt: TGTGCCAGTTCCAGGACAGCTGGGGCCAACGTCCTGACTTTC
j_gene: TRBJ2-3; v_gene: TRBV13; d_gene: NA; abundance: many; CDR3aa: CASSFQGTDTQYF; CDR3nt: TGTGCCAGCAGCTTTCAGGGCACAGATACGCAGTATTTT
j_gene: TRBJ1-1; v_gene: TRBV10-1; d_gene: NA; abundance: NA; CDR3aa: CASSGQAAGTEAFF; CDR3nt: TGCGCCAGCAGTGGACAGGCCGCGGGGACTGAAGCTTTCTTT
j_gene: TRBJ2-3; v_gene: TRBV2; d_gene: NA; abundance: many; CDR3aa: CASSEVFGPDTQYF; CDR3nt: TGTGCCAGCAGTGAGGTTTTCGGGCCAGATACGCAGTATTTT
j_gene: TRBJ2-3; v_gene: TRBV7-8; d_gene: TRBD2; abundance: few; CDR3aa: CASSIRASGSGDTQYF; CDR3nt: TGTGCCAGCAGCATCAGGGCTAGCGGGTCCGGGGATACGCAGTATTTT
j_gene: TRBJ1-2; v_gene: TRBV10-3; d_gene: NA; abundance: few; CDR3aa: CAISISGTGRYGYTF; CDR3nt: TGTGCCATCAGTATCTCCGGGACGGGACGCTATGGCTACACCTTC
j_gene: TRBJ2-5; v_gene: TRBV13; d_gene: NA; abundance: medium-sized; CDR3aa: CASSSRMGKTQYF; CDR3nt: TGTGCCAGCAGCTCGAGGATGGGAAAGACCCAGTACTTC
j_gene: TRBJ2-5; v_gene: TRBV29-1; d_gene: NA; abundance: NA; CDR3aa: CSVEASLGDRETQYF; CDR3nt: TGCAGCGTTGAAGCCTCCCTCGGAGACCGAGAGACCCAGTACTTC
j_gene: TRBJ2-2; v_gene: TRBV18; d_gene: NA; abundance: NA; CDR3aa: CASSPRSGDDTGELFF; CDR3nt: TGTGCCAGCTCACCACGGTCAGGGGACGACACCGGGGAGCTGTTTTTT
j_gene: TRBJ1-4; v_gene: TRBV6-1; d_gene: NA; abundance: few; CDR3aa: CASSDLENEKLFF; CDR3nt: TGTGCCAGCAGTGATCTGGAGAATGAAAAACTGTTTTTT
j_gene: TRBJ1-1; v_gene: TRBV2; d_gene: NA; abundance: NA; CDR3aa: CASSVGRDTEAFF; CDR3nt: TGTGCCAGCAGTGTCGGGAGAGACACTGAAGCTTTCTTT
j_gene: TRBJ2-1; v_gene: TRBV9; d_gene: NA; abundance: NA; CDR3aa: CASSTRQGGDNEQFF; CDR3nt: TGTGCCAGCAGCACCCGACAGGGCGGGGACAATGAGCAGTTCTTC
j_gene: TRBJ2-1; v_gene: TRBV9; d_gene: NA; abundance: NA; CDR3aa: CASSPEVPSEQFF; CDR3nt: TGTGCCAGCAGCCCCGAAGTACCCTCGGAGCAGTTCTTC
j_gene: TRBJ2-1; v_gene: TRBV20-1; d_gene: NA; abundance: few; CDR3aa: CSAPSYNEQFF; CDR3nt: TGCAGTGCTCCCTCCTACAATGAGCAGTTCTTC
j_gene: TRBJ2-2; v_gene: TRBV5-4; d_gene: TRBD2; abundance: NA; CDR3aa: CASSPIPGLAGGELFF; CDR3nt: TGTGCCAGCAGCCCCATTCCGGGACTAGCGGGCGGGGAGCTGTTTTTT
j_gene: TRBJ1-3; v_gene: TRBV29-1; d_gene: NA; abundance: few; CDR3aa: CSATGQSVLSGNTIYF; CDR3nt: TGCAGCGCCACTGGGCAATCTGTCCTCTCTGGAAACACCATATATTTT
j_gene: TRBJ2-7; v_gene: TRBV6-5; d_gene: NA; abundance: NA; CDR3aa: CASSYNRDPSYEQYF; CDR3nt: TGTGCCAGCAGTTACAACCGGGACCCTTCTTACGAGCAGTACTTC
j_gene: TRBJ2-6; v_gene: TRBV28; d_gene: TRBD1; abundance: NA; CDR3aa: CASSLGQWVNVLTF; CDR3nt: TGTGCCAGCAGTTTGGGACAGTGGGTCAACGTCCTGACTTTC
j_gene: TRBJ2-3; v_gene: TRBV5-1; d_gene: NA; abundance: few; CDR3aa: CASSLDGAEGVDTQYF; CDR3nt: TGCGCCAGCAGCTTGGATGGGGCGGAAGGGGTGGATACGCAGTATTTT
j_gene: TRBJ1-1; v_gene: TRBV18; d_gene: NA; abundance: few; CDR3aa: CASSTTGQLNTEAFF; CDR3nt: TGTGCCAGCTCAACTACAGGACAGTTGAACACTGAAGCTTTCTTT
j_gene: TRBJ2-7; v_gene: TRBV6-5; d_gene: NA; abundance: few; CDR3aa: CASSRGTSADYEQYF; CDR3nt: TGTGCCAGCAGCCGTGGGACAAGCGCAGACTACGAGCAGTACTTC
j_gene: TRBJ2-2; v_gene: TRBV5-4; d_gene: NA; abundance: NA; CDR3aa: CASSSRSTGELFF; CDR3nt: TGTGCCAGCAGCTCTAGGTCCACCGGGGAGCTGTTTTTT
j_gene: TRBJ2-7; v_gene: TRBV4-1; d_gene: TRBD1; abundance: NA; CDR3aa: CASSQGDSSYEQYF; CDR3nt: TGCGCCAGCAGCCAAGGGGACAGCTCCTACGAGCAGTACTTC
j_gene: TRBJ1-1; v_gene: TRBV5-1; d_gene: NA; abundance: NA; CDR3aa: CASSLGQGVGTEAFF; CDR3nt: TGCGCCAGCAGCTTGGGACAAGGGGTAGGGACTGAAGCTTTCTTT
j_gene: TRBJ2-7; v_gene: TRBV6-1; d_gene: TRBD1; abundance: few; CDR3aa: CASSERQGTLNEQYF; CDR3nt: TGTGCCAGCAGCGAAAGACAGGGGACCCTTAACGAGCAGTACTTC
j_gene: TRBJ2-7; v_gene: TRBV7-9; d_gene: NA; abundance: few; CDR3aa: CASSLVAYEQYF; CDR3nt: TGTGCCAGCAGCTTAGTGGCCTACGAGCAGTACTTC
j_gene: TRBJ1-2; v_gene: TRBV7-6; d_gene: TRBD1; abundance: once; CDR3aa: CASSLGTGQDYGYTF; CDR3nt: TGTGCCAGCAGCCTCGGGACAGGGCAAGACTATGGCTACACCTTC
j_gene: TRBJ1-1; v_gene: TRBV18; d_gene: NA; abundance: NA; CDR3aa: CASSPSEGGEAFF; CDR3nt: TGTGCCAGCTCACCATCCGAAGGAGGTGAAGCTTTCTTT
j_gene: TRBJ2-5; v_gene: TRBV7-9; d_gene: NA; abundance: few; CDR3aa: CASSLGGKETQYF; CDR3nt: TGTGCCAGCAGCCTAGGGGGGAAGGAGACCCAGTACTTC
j_gene: TRBJ2-3; v_gene: TRBV7-2; d_gene: NA; abundance: NA; CDR3aa: CASSLRDLSTQYF; CDR3nt: TGTGCCAGCAGCCTCAGGGACCTCAGTACGCAGTATTTT
j_gene: TRBJ2-1; v_gene: TRBV5-1; d_gene: TRBD2; abundance: few; CDR3aa: CASSSTGLAGDNEQFF; CDR3nt: TGCGCCAGCAGCTCCACTGGACTAGCGGGGGATAATGAGCAGTTCTTC
j_gene: TRBJ2-1; v_gene: TRBV4-1; d_gene: TRBD1; abundance: many; CDR3aa: CASSQGTGGRYNEQFF; CDR3nt: TGCGCCAGCAGCCAAGGGACAGGGGGGAGGTACAATGAGCAGTTCTTC